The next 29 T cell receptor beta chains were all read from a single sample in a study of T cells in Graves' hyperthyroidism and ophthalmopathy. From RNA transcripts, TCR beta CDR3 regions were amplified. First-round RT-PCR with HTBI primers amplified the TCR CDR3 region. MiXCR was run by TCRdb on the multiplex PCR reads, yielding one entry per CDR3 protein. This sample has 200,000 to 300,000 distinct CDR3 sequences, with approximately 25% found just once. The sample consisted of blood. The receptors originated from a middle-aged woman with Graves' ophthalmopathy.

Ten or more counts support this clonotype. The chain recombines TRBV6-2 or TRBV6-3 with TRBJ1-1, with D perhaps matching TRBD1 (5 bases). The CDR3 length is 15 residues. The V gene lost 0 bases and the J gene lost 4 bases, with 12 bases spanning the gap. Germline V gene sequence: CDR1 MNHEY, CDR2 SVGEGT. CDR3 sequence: CASSYSRTGGTEAFF. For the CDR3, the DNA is TGTGCCAGCAGTTACTCTCGTACAGGCGGCACTGAAGCTTTCTTT.

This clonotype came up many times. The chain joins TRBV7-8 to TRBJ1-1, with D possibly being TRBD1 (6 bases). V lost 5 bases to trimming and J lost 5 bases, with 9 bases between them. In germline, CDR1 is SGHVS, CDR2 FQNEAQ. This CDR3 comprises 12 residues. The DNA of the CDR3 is TGTGCCAGCAGCCACAGGGTTACTGAAGCTTTCTTT. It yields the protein CASSHRVTEAFF.

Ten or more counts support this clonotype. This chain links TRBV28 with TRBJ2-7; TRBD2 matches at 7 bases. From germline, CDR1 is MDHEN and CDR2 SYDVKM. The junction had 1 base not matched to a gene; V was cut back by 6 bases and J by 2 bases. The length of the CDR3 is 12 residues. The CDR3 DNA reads TGTGCCAGCAGCCGGGAGGCCTACGAGCAGTACTTC. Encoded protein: CASSREAYEQYF.

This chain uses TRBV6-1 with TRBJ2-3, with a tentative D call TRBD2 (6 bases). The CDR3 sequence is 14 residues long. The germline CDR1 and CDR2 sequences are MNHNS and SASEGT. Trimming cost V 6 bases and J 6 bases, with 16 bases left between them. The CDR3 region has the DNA TGTGCCAGCAGCCCCAGCTGGGGGGAGGATACGCAGTATTTT. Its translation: CASSPSWGEDTQYF.

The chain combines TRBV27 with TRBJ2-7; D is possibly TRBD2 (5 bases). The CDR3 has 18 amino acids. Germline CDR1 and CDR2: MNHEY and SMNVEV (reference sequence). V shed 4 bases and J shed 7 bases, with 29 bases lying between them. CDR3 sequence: CASSSLLFGVGQGQEQYF. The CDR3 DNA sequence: TGTGCCAGCAGTTCACTGTTGTTCGGGGTTGGGCAAGGTCAAGAGCAGTACTTC.

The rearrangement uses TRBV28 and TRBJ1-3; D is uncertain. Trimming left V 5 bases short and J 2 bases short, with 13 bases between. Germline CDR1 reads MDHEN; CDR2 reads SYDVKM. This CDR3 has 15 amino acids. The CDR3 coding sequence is TGTGCCAGCAGTCCCCGGGTGGGGACTGGAAACACCATATATTTT. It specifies CASSPRVGTGNTIYF.

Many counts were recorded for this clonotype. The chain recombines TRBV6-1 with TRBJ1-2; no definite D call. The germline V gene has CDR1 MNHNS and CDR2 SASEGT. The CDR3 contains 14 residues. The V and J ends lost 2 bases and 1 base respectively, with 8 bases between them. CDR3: CASSENLSNYGYTF. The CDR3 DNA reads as TGTGCCAGCAGTGAAAACCTCAGTAACTATGGCTACACCTTC.

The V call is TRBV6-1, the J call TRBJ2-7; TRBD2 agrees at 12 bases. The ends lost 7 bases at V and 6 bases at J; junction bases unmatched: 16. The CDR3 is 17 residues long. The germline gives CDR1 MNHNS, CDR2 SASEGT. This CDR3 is CASNPGTSGSFPLEQYF. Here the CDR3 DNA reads TGTGCCAGCAATCCCGGGACTAGCGGGTCTTTTCCCCTCGAGCAGTACTTC.

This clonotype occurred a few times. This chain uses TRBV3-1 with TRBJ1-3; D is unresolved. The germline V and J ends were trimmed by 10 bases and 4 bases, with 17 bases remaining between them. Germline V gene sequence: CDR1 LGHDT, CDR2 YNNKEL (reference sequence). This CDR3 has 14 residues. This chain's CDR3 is CATTPDLAGNTIYF. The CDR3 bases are TGTGCCACTACCCCCGATCTGGCCGGAAACACCATATATTTT.

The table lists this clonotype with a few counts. CDR3 in amino acids: CASSRQGAGGQETQYF. As DNA, the CDR3 is TGTGCCAGCAGCAGACAGGGGGCAGGGGGGCAAGAGACCCAGTACTTC. This chain joins TRBV7-8 and TRBJ2-5, with 10 bases aligning to TRBD1. Trimming cost V 5 bases and J 2 bases; bases outside gene matches: 8. The CDR3 spans 16 residues. Germline lookup yields CDR1 SGHVS and CDR2 FQNEAQ.

The CDR3 DNA reads as TGTGCCAGCAGCTTAGTCCCAGCGGGAGGAGCCGGGGAGCTGTTTTTT. Translating it yields CASSLVPAGGAGELFF. This sequence joins TRBV19 and TRBJ2-2, with 9 bases fitting TRBD2. V lost 9 bases to trimming and J lost 6 bases; unmatched junction nucleotides: 14. The CDR3 runs 16 residues. CDR1 LNHDA and CDR2 SQIVND come from the germline V gene (reference sequence).

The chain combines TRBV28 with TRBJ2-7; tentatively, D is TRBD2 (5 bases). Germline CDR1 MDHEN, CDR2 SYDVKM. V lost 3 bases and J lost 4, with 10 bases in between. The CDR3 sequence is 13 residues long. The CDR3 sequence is CASSLERSYEQYF. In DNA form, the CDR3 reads TGTGCCAGCAGTTTGGAGCGGTCTTACGAGCAGTACTTC.

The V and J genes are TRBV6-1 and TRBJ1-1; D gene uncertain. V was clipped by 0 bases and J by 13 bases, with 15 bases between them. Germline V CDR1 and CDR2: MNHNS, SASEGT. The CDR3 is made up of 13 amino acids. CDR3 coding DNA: TGTGCCAGCAGTGAAGCGCCCCGGACCGCATGTTTCTTT. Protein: CASSEAPRTACFF.

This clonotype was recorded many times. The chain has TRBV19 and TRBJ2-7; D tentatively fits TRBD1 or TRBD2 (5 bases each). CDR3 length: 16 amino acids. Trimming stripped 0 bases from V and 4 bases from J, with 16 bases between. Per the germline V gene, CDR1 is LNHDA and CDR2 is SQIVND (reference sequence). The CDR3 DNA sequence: TGTGCCAGTAGTATAGATATCGGGACGTCGGCATACGAGCAGTACTTC. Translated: CASSIDIGTSAYEQYF.

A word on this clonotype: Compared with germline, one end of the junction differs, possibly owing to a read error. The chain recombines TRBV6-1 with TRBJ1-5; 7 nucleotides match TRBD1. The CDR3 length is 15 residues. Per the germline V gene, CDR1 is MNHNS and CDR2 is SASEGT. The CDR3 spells CASRDRVYSNQPQPF. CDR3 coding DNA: TGTGCCAGCAGAGACAGGGTCTACAGCAATCAGCCCCAGCCTTTT.

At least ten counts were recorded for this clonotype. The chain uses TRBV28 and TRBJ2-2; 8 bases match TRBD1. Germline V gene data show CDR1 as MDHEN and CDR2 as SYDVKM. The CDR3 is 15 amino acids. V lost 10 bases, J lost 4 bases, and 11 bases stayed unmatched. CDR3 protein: CATTGTGGVTGELFF. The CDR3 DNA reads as TGTGCCACCACCGGGACAGGAGGGGTCACCGGGGAGCTGTTTTTT.

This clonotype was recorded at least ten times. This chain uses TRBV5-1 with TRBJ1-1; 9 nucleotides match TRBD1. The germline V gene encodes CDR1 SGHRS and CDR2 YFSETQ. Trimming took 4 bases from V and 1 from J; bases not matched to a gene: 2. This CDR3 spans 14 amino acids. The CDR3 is CASSRQGGNTEAFF. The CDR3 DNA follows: TGCGCCAGCAGCAGACAGGGGGGGAACACTGAAGCTTTCTTT.

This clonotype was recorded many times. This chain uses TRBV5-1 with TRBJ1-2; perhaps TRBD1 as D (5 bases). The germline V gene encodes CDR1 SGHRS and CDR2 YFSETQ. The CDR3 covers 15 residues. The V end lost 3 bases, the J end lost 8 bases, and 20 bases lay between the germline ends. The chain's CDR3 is CASSWDGSDQRGYTF. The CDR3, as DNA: TGCGCCAGCAGCTGGGACGGGTCAGACCAAAGGGGCTACACCTTC.

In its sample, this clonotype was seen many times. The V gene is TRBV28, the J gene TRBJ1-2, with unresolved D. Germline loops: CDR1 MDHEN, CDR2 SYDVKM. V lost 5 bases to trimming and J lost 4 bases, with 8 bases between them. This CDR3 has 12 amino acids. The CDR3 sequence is CASSNFLYGYTF. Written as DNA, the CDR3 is TGTGCCAGCAGTAATTTTCTCTATGGCTACACCTTC.

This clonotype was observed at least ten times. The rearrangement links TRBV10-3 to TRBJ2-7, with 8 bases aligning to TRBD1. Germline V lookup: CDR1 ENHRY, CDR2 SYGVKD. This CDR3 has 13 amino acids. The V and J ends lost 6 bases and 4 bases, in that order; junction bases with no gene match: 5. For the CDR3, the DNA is TGTGCCATCAGCATCGGGACAGGTTACGAGCAGTACTTC. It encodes CAISIGTGYEQYF.

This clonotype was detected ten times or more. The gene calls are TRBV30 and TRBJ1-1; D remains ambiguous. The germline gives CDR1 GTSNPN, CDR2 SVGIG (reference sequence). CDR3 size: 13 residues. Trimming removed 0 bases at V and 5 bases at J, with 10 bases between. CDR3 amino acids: CAWSVSSATEAFF. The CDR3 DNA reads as TGTGCCTGGAGTGTTTCCAGTGCTACTGAAGCTTTCTTT.

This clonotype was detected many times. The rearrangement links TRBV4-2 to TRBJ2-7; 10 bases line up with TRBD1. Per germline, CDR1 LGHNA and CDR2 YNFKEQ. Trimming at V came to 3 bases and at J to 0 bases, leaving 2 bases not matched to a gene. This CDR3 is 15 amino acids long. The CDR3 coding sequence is TGTGCCAGCAGCCAGGACAGGGGGAGCTCCTACGAGCAGTACTTC. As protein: CASSQDRGSSYEQYF.

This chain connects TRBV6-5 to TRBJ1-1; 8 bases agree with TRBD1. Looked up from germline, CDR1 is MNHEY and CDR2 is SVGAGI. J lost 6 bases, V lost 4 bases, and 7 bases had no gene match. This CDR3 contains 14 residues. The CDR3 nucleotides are TGTGCCAGCAGTTCCGAATTGACAGGGGCTGAAGCTTTCTTT. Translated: CASSSELTGAEAFF.

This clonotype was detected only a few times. CDR3 sequence (DNA): TGTGCCAGCAGGGACCAGCGTGGCCTTGGCTACACCTTC. Translation gives CASRDQRGLGYTF. This chain connects TRBV6-1 to TRBJ1-2; D ambiguous. This CDR3 is 13 amino acids long. The V end lost 6 bases, the J end lost 7 bases, and 15 bases lay between the germline ends. The germline gives CDR1 MNHNS, CDR2 SASEGT.

DNA of the CDR3: TGTGCCAGCAGTTACTGGAGCGGTGTTGGGGCCTACGAGCAGTACTTC. Protein product: CASSYWSGVGAYEQYF. The chain recombines TRBV6-2 or TRBV6-3 with TRBJ2-7, with D possibly matching TRBD2 (5 bases). The germline CDR1 and CDR2 sequences are MNHEY and SVGEGT. V shed 1 base and J shed 2 bases, with 15 bases lying between them. This CDR3 is 16 amino acids long.

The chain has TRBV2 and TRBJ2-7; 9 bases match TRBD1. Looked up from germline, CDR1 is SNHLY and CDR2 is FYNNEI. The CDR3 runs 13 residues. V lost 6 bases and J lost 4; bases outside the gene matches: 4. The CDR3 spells CASRGQGLYEQYF. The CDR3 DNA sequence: TGTGCCAGCAGGGGACAGGGCTTATACGAGCAGTACTTC.

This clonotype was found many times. The CDR3 here is CASSLLPGQGPHEQYF. The CDR3 coding sequence is TGTGCCAGTAGTCTCCTCCCGGGACAGGGCCCCCACGAGCAGTACTTC. V and J are TRBV19 and TRBJ2-7; 9 positions match TRBD1. After removal of 5 bases from V and 5 bases from J, the junction contained 13 bases not matched to a gene. CDR3 length equals 16 residues. Germline CDR1 LNHDA, CDR2 SQIVND (reference sequence).

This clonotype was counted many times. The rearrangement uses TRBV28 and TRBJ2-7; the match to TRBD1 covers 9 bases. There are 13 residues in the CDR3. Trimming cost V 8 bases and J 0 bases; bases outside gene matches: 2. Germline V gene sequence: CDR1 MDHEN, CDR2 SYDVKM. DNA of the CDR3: TGTGCCAGCGACAGGGGGATCTCCTACGAGCAGTACTTC. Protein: CASDRGISYEQYF.

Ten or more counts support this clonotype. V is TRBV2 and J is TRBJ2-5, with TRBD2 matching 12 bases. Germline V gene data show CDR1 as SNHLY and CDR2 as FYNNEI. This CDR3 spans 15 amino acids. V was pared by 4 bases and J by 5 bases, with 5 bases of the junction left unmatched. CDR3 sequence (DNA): TGTGCCAGCAGTGTTCTAGCGGGAGGGAGGGAGACCCAGTACTTC. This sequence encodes CASSVLAGGRETQYF.